The clone carrying this T cell receptor (beta chain) was detected only once. A much larger clone differs by one base, so this may be a read error. Germline V gene data show CDR1 as SGHTA and CDR2 as FQGNSA. The CDR3 sequence is 13 residues long. MiXCR, run by TCRdb on the reads, gives a single entry per CDR3 protein. The sample lists over 85,000 distinct CDR3 sequences, approximately 15% occurring once. These data are taken from a study of T cell repertoires in cytomegalovirus infection. Study background: Indications came from public TCR beta signatures; they pointed to CMV infection and to a matching HLA type.

This chain joins TRBV7-2 and TRBJ2-7; 7 nucleotides agree with TRBD2. The receptor's source is a human donor in good health (CMV status not recorded). Some clones in this sample may be carry-over from other donors' samples. The sequenced sample was PBMCs. The CDR3 bases are TGTGCCAGCAGCTCCGGGACTCGGGAGGAGCCGTACTTC. Protein: CASSSGTREEPYF.